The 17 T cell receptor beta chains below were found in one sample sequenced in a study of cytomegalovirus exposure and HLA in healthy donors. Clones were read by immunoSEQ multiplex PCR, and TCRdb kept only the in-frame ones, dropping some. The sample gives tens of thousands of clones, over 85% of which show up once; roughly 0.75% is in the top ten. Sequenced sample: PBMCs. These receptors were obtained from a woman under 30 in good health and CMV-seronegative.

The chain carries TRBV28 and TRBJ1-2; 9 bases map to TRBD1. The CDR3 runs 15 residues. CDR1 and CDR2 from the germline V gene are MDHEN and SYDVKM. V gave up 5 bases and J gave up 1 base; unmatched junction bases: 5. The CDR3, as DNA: TGTGCCAGCAGTCGGACAGGGGCCCTTAACTATGGCTACACCTTC. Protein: CASSRTGALNYGYTF.

Here the CDR3 DNA reads TGCGCCAGCCCTTCACAGGGGACCACTGAAGCTTTCTTT. Protein product: CASPSQGTTEAFF. The chain combines TRBV23-1 with TRBJ1-1; TRBD1 matches at 7 bases. TRBV23-1 is recorded as an ORF, its role being uncertain. The CDR3 spans 13 residues. V was clipped by 8 bases and J by 4 bases; unmatched bases: 7.

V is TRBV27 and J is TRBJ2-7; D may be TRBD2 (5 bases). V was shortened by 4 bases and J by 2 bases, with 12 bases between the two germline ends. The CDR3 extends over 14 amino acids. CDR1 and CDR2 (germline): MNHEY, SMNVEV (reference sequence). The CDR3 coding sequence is TGTGCCAGCAGTTCGGCCGACGGGACCTACGAGCAGTACTTC. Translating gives CASSSADGTYEQYF.

The CDR3 is CASSPFPGTGKSYEQYF. DNA of the CDR3: TGTGCCAGCAGCCCTTTCCCCGGGACAGGAAAATCCTACGAGCAGTACTTC. The V and J genes are TRBV9 and TRBJ2-7; 8 bases match TRBD1. Trimming took 4 bases from V and 1 from J; bases not matched to a gene: 13. Per the germline V gene, CDR1 is SGDLS and CDR2 is YYNGEE. The CDR3 has 17 amino acids.

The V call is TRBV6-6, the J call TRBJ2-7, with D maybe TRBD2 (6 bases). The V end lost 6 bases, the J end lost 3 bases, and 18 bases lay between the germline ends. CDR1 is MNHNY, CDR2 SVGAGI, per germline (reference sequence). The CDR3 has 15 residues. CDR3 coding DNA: TGTGCCAGCAGCCCCGAGGGAGGCCGTGGCTACGAGCAGTACTTC. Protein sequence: CASSPEGGRGYEQYF.

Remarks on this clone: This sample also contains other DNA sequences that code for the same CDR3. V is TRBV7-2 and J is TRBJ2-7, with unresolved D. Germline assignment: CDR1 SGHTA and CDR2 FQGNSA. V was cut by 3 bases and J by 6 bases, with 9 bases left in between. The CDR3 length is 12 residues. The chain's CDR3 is CASSFPPSEQYF. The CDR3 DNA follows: TGTGCCAGCAGCTTTCCACCCAGCGAGCAGTACTTC.

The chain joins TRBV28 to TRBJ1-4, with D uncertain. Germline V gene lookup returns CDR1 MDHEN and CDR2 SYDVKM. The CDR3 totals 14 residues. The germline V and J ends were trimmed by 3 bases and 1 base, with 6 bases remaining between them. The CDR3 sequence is CASSLVRTNEKLFF. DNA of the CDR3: TGTGCCAGCAGTTTGGTGAGAACTAATGAAAAACTGTTTTTT.

DNA of the CDR3: TGTGCCAGTAGTATACCAGGCAGCTATGGCTACACCTTC. Protein: CASSIPGSYGYTF. The chain couples TRBV19 to TRBJ1-2; no reliable D call. The CDR3 loop spans 13 amino acids. Per the germline V gene, CDR1 is LNHDA and CDR2 is SQIVND (reference sequence). With 2 bases removed from V and 4 bases from J, the gap between germline ends came to 8 bases.

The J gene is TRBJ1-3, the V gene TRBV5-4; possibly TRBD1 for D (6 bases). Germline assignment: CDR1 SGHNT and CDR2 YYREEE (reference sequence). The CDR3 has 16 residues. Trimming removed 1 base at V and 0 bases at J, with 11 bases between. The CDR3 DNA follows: TGTGCCAGCAGCTTGCGGGGGGCTTACTCTGGAAACACCATATATTTT. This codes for CASSLRGAYSGNTIYF.

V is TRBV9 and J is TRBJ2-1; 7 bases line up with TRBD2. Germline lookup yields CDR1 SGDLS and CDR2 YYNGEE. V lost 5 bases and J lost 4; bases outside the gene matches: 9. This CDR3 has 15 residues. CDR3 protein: CASSASSGGYNEQFF. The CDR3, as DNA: TGTGCCAGCAGTGCTTCTAGCGGAGGGTACAATGAGCAGTTCTTC.

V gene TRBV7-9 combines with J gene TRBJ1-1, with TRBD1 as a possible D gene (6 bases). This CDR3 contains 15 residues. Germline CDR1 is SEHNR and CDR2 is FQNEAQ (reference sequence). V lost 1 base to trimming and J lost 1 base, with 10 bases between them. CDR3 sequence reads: CASSLGGTQNTEAFF. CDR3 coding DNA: TGTGCCAGCAGCTTAGGGGGGACACAGAACACTGAAGCTTTCTTT.

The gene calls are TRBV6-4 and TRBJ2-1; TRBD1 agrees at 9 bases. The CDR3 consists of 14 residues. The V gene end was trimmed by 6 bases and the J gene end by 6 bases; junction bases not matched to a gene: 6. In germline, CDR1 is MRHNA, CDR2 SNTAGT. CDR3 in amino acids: CASSGDREGNEQFF. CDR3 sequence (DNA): TGTGCCAGCAGCGGGGACAGGGAGGGCAATGAGCAGTTCTTC.

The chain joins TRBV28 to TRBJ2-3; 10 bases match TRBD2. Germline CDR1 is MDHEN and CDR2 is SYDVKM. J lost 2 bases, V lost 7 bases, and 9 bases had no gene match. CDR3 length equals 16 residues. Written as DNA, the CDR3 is TGTGCCAGCACGAAACCTCTAGCGGGAGACACAGATACGCAGTATTTT. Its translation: CASTKPLAGDTDTQYF.

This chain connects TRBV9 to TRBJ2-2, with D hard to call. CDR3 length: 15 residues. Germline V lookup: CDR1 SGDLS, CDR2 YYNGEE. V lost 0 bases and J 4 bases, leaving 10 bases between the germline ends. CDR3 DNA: TGTGCCAGCAGCGTAGACGATAGTCGCACCGGGGAGCTGTTTTTT. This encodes CASSVDDSRTGELFF. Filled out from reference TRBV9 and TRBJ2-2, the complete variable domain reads DSGVTQTPKHLITATGQRVTLRCSPRSGDLSVYWYQQSLDQGLQFLIQYYNGEERAKGNILERFSAQQFPDLHSELNLSSLELGDSALYFCASSVDDSRTGELFFGEGSRLTVL.

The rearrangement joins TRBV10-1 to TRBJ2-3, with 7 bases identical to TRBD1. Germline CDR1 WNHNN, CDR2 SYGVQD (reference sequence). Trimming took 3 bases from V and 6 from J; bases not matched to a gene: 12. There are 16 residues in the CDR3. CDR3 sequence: CASSDPVTGIDDTQYF. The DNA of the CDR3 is TGCGCCAGCAGTGACCCGGTGACAGGGATCGACGATACGCAGTATTTT.

The CDR3 DNA follows: TGTGCTAGTGGTCTAAAAAAAGGGGGGGCGGAGACCCAGTACTTC. Its protein is CASGLKKGGAETQYF. This chain links TRBV12-5 with TRBJ2-5, with D maybe TRBD2 (7 bases). The CDR3 sequence is 15 residues long. Trimming pared 5 bases from V and 5 bases from J, leaving 18 bases between. Germline V gene sequence: CDR1 LGHNT, CDR2 FRNRAP.

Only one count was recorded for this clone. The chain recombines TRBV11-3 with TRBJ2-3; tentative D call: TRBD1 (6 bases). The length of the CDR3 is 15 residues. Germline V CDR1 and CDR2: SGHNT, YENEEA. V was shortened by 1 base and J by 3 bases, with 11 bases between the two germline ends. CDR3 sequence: CASSLGQGSTDTQYF. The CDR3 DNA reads TGTGCCAGCAGCTTAGGTCAGGGGTCGACAGATACGCAGTATTTT.